The text below deals with one T cell receptor beta chain. The trim removed 8 bases at V and 1 base at J, leaving 1 base unmatched. Germline CDR1 and CDR2: MNHEY and SVGAGI. This CDR3 is built from 12 residues. This sample stems from a study of blood T cell repertoires in COVID-19. The overall study: The United States, Italy and Spain supplied acute and convalescent COVID-19 samples.

Produced via immunoSEQ multiplex PCR; TCRdb's table is partial and in-frame only. The table includes 470,000 or so clones, around 89% detected once. The sequence derives from a woman aged 25-40 years with acute or convalescent COVID-19. Sequencing was done on a sample of peripheral blood. The chain has TRBV6-5 and TRBJ1-2; 7 bases agree with TRBD1. The CDR3 coding sequence is TGTGCCAGCCGACAGGGTAACTATGGCTACACCTTC. Its translation: CASRQGNYGYTF.